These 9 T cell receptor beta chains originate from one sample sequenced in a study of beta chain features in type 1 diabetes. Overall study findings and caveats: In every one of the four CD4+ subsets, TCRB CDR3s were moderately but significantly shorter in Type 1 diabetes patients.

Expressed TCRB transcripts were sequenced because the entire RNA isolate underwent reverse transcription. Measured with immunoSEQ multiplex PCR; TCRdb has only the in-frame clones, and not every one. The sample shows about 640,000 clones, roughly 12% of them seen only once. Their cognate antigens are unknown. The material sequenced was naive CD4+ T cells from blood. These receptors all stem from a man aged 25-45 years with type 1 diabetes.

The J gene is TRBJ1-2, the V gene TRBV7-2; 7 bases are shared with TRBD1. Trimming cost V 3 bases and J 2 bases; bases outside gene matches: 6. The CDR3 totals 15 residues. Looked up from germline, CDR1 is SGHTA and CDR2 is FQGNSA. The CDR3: CASSLIGGENYGYTF. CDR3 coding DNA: TGTGCCAGCAGCTTGATAGGGGGCGAAAACTATGGCTACACCTTC. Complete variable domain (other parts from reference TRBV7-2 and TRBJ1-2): GAGVSQSPSNKVTEKGKDVELRCDPISGHTALYWYRQSLGQGLEFLIYFQGNSAPDKSGLPSDRFSAERTGGSVSTLTIQRTQQEDSAVYLCASSLIGGENYGYTFGSGTRLTVV.

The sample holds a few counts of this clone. CDR3 DNA: TGCGCCAGCAGCTTTTCGATTCCGAACAATGAGCAGTTCTTC. Amino acid sequence: CASSFSIPNNEQFF. The chain is built from TRBV5-1 and TRBJ2-1; D not certain. Germline CDR1 is SGHRS and CDR2 is YFSETQ. Trimming left V 2 bases short and J 5 bases short, with 11 bases between. The CDR3 contains 14 residues.

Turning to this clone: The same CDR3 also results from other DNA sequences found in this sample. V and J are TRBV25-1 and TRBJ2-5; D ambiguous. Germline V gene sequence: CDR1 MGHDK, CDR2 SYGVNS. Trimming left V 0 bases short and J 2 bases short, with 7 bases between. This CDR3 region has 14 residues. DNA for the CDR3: TGTGCCAGCAGTGAATATCGGGCTCAAGAGACCCAGTACTTC. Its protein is CASSEYRAQETQYF.

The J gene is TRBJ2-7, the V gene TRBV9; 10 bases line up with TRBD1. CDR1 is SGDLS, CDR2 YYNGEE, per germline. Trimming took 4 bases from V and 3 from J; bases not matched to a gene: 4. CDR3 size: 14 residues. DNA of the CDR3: TGTGCCAGCAGCCCGTGGGACAGGGGCTACGAGCAGTACTTC. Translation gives CASSPWDRGYEQYF.

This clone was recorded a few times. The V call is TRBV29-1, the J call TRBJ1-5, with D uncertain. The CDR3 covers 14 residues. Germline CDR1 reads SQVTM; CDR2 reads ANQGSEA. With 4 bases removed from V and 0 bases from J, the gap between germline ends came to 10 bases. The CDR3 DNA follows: TGCAGCGTTGCGCCAGGCAATAGCAATCAGCCCCAGCATTTT. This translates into CSVAPGNSNQPQHF.

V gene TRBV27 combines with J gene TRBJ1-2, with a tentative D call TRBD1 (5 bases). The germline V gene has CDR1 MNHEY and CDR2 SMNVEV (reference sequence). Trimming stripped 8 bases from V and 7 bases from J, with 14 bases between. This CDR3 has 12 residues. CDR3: CASGTRGVGYTF. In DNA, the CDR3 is TGTGCCAGCGGGACCCGCGGGGTTGGCTACACCTTC.

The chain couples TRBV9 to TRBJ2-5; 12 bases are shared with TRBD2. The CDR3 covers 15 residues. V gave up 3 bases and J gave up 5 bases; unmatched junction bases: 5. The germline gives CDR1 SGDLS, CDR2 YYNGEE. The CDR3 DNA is TGTGCCAGCAGCGGAGGGACTAGCGGGTGGGAGACCCAGTACTTC. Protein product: CASSGGTSGWETQYF.

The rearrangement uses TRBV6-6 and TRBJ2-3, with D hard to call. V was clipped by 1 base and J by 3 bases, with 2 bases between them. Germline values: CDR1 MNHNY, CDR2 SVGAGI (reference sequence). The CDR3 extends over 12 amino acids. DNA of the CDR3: TGTGCCAGCAGTTACTTGACAGATACGCAGTATTTT. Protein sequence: CASSYLTDTQYF.

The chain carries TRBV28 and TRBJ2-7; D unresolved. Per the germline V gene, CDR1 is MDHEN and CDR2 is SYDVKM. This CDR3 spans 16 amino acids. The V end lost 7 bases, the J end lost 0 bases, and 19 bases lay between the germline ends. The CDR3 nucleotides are TGTGCCAGCATCCCCGACGGGCTGCCCGCCTCCTACGAGCAGTACTTC. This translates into CASIPDGLPASYEQYF.